This T cell receptor beta chain was identified during a study of blood T cell repertoires in COVID-19. Across the study: PBMCs, B-cell-depleted T cells, or T cells provided the cDNA or gDNA that made up the material.

The ends were cut back, 1 base at V and 0 bases at J, with 14 bases in the middle. Germline-derived CDR1 and CDR2 are SNHLY and FYNNEI. This CDR3 region has 17 residues. The table came from immunoSEQ multiplex PCR; TCRdb's copy has only in-frame clones and leaves some out. The data contain about 42,000 clones, more than 70% of them singletons. This TCR derives from a man between 65 and 85 years old with acute or convalescent COVID-19. The genes are TRBV2 and TRBJ2-3; perhaps TRBD2 as D (6 bases). Sequences were obtained from peripheral blood. The CDR3 nucleotides read TGTGCCAGCAGTGAAGGGGTTAGCGGTACTAGCACAGATACGCAGTATTTT. Translating gives CASSEGVSGTSTDTQYF.